This is a list of T cell receptor beta chains from one sample in a study of blood T cell repertoires in COVID-19. The protocol was immunoSEQ multiplex PCR, while the TCRdb copy is restricted to in-frame clones and leaves out a portion. The data contain approximately 110,000 clones, 82% of them singletons. The material sequenced was peripheral blood. These receptor sequences come from a man in his 70s with acute or convalescent COVID-19. Each CDR3 is given with its conserved first and last residue. Each record gives: D gene, J gene, V gene, clone size, CDR3 protein, CDR3 DNA. A D gene is named only where the DNA matches it firmly. Size is omitted from some rows. Given values are once, few, many or a class for expanded clones.

.,TRBJ1-5,TRBV28,.,CASIEGTGRGNQPQHF,TGTGCCAGCATCGAGGGCACTGGGAGGGGCAATCAGCCCCAGCATTTT
TRBD1,TRBJ1-6,TRBV2,.,CASSKTGVSYNSPLHF,TGTGCCAGCAGTAAAACAGGGGTTTCCTATAATTCACCCCTCCACTTT
.,TRBJ1-1,TRBV19,.,CASVSRTEAFF,TGTGCCAGTGTCTCGAGGACTGAAGCTTTCTTT
.,TRBJ1-2,TRBV6-1,.,CASSEFTGPNYGYTF,TGTGCCAGCAGTGAGTTTACAGGGCCCAACTATGGCTACACCTTC
.,TRBJ1-1,TRBV5-4,.,CASSLGPEAFF,TGTGCCAGCAGCTTGGGGCCTGAAGCTTTCTTT
TRBD1,TRBJ2-7,TRBV5-1,.,CASSDRTGGENEQYF,TGCGCCAGCAGCGACCGGACAGGGGGGGAAAACGAGCAGTACTTC
TRBD1,TRBJ1-1,TRBV19,.,CASTRTGLGSTEAFF,TGTGCCAGTACCCGGACAGGGCTGGGTTCCACTGAAGCTTTCTTT
TRBD1,TRBJ2-5,TRBV11-2,.,CASSSRDSLNF,TGTGCCAGCAGCTCACGGGACAGCCTAAACTTC
.,TRBJ1-1,TRBV7-2,.,CASKASGGTEAFF,TGTGCCAGCAAGGCCTCTGGGGGGACTGAAGCTTTCTTT
TRBD2,TRBJ2-2,TRBV7-8,.,CASSRSGWGGELFF,TGTGCCAGCAGCCGTAGCGGGTGGGGTGGGGAGCTGTTTTTT
TRBD2,TRBJ2-3,TRBV5-1,.,CASSPSGGTDTQYF,TGCGCCAGCAGCCCTAGCGGGGGCACAGATACGCAGTATTTT
.,TRBJ1-1,TRBV7-9,.,CASSLGSGYFF,TGTGCCAGCAGCTTAGGGTCAGGGTATTTCTTT
.,TRBJ2-3,TRBV27,.,CASSPLLPGRSTDTQYF,TGTGCCAGCAGCCCCCTTTTGCCAGGGAGGTCCACAGATACGCAGTATTTT
.,TRBJ2-7,TRBV5-1,.,CASSAEYEQYF,TGCGCCAGCAGCGCCGAGTACGAGCAGTACTTC
TRBD2,TRBJ2-1,TRBV19,.,CASSGTRGGNEQFF,TGTGCCAGCTCCGGGACTAGGGGGGGTAATGAGCAGTTCTTC
.,TRBJ2-7,TRBV27,.,CASSFGRPHLQGQHKYYEQYF,TGTGCCAGCAGTTTCGGCCGCCCCCATCTACAGGGTCAACACAAATACTACGAGCAGTACTTC
.,TRBJ1-3,TRBV11-2,.,CASSFQTGIYSGNTIYF,TGTGCCAGCAGCTTCCAGACGGGAATTTACTCTGGAAACACCATATATTTT
TRBD1,TRBJ1-2,TRBV28,.,CASSLPLTGGDYTF,TGTGCCAGCAGCCTTCCCCTGACAGGGGGGGACTACACCTTC
TRBD1,TRBJ1-3,TRBV28,.,CASSFLGQGPGGNTIYF,TGTGCCAGCAGTTTCCTCGGACAGGGTCCGGGCGGAAACACCATATATTTT
.,TRBJ1-4,TRBV29-1,.,CSGRWGEEKLFF,TGCAGCGGTCGTTGGGGAGAAGAAAAACTGTTTTTT
TRBD1,TRBJ2-4,TRBV3-1/TRBV3-2,.,CASSSRQGIQYF,TGTGCCAGCAGCTCCCGACAGGGCATTCAGTACTTC
TRBD1,TRBJ1-5,TRBV10-3,.,CAISESAGGNQPQHF,TGTGCCATCAGTGAGTCGGCAGGGGGAAATCAGCCCCAGCATTTT
TRBD1,TRBJ1-1,TRBV5-4,once,CASSSRRTTGGTEAFF,TGTGCCAGCAGCTCCCGCCGCACGACAGGGGGGACTGAAGCTTTCTTT
.,TRBJ1-2,TRBV7-9,.,CASSQNPQGKASF,TGTGCCAGCAGCCAGAACCCCCAGGGGAAGGCCTCCTTC
TRBD1,TRBJ2-1,TRBV6-5,.,CASQRTGGYNEQFF,TGTGCCAGCCAGCGAACAGGGGGTTACAATGAGCAGTTCTTC
TRBD1,TRBJ1-6,TRBV5-4,.,CASSLGRRQGAGSPLHF,TGTGCCAGCAGCTTGGGGCGGAGACAGGGGGCTGGGTCACCCCTCCACTTT
.,TRBJ2-7,TRBV2,.,CASRARDISYEQYF,TGTGCCAGCAGGGCCCGGGACATCTCCTACGAGCAGTACTTC
.,TRBJ2-3,TRBV3-1/TRBV3-2,.,CASSQSDGSLTDTQYF,TGTGCCAGCAGCCAAAGTGACGGGAGTCTGACAGATACGCAGTATTTT
.,TRBJ2-1,TRBV7-3,.,CASSLGGISNEQFF,TGTGCCAGCAGCTTAGGGGGGATTTCCAATGAGCAGTTCTTC
.,TRBJ1-4,TRBV19,.,CASSIKGGATNEKLFF,TGTGCCAGTAGTATAAAGGGAGGGGCAACTAATGAAAAACTGTTTTTT
.,TRBJ1-1,TRBV28,.,CATQDTSYTEAFF,TGTGCCACCCAAGACACTTCATACACTGAAGCTTTCTTT
.,TRBJ2-7,TRBV10-1,few,CASSAWGDREQYF,TGCGCCAGCTCAGCGTGGGGGGACCGGGAGCAGTACTTC
TRBD1,TRBJ2-2,TRBV6-5,.,CASRGQGRSTGELFF,TGTGCCAGCAGAGGACAGGGACGGAGCACCGGGGAGCTGTTTTTT
.,TRBJ2-7,TRBV19,.,CASSMLPDSSYEQYF,TGTGCCAGTAGTATGCTCCCGGACAGCTCCTACGAGCAGTACTTC
.,TRBJ1-3,TRBV5-1,.,CASSSRQGNTIYF,TGCGCCAGCAGCTCACGACAGGGAAACACCATATATTTT
.,TRBJ2-5,TRBV6-2/TRBV6-3,.,CASSSHPAGVETQYF,TGTGCCAGCAGTTCCCACCCGGCCGGGGTGGAGACCCAGTACTTC
.,TRBJ1-2,TRBV6-5,.,CASRPAGSTYGYTF,TGTGCCAGCAGGCCCGCTGGCAGTACCTATGGCTACACCTTC
.,TRBJ1-5,TRBV28,few,CASSRPGQPQHF,TGTGCCAGCAGTCGCCCGGGTCAGCCCCAGCATTTT
.,TRBJ2-7,TRBV18,once,CASSPSGDTYEQYF,TGTGCCAGCTCACCCTCAGGGGATACCTACGAGCAGTACTTC
.,TRBJ2-5,TRBV2,.,CASSEAIVTQYF,TGTGCCAGCAGTGAAGCGATAGTGACCCAGTACTTC
.,TRBJ1-5,TRBV30,.,CAWATGYNQPQHF,TGTGCCTGGGCGACAGGTTATAATCAGCCCCAGCATTTT
TRBD1,TRBJ1-6,TRBV27,.,CASSLLGNRGQSSPLHF,TGTGCCAGCAGTTTACTCGGGAACAGGGGGCAGAGTTCACCCCTCCACTTT
.,TRBJ2-1,TRBV19,.,CASRGAGQNEQFF,TGTGCCAGTAGGGGGGCAGGGCAGAATGAGCAGTTCTTC
.,TRBJ2-5,TRBV28,.,CASSTGGETQYF,TGTGCCAGCAGTACCGGCGGGGAGACCCAGTACTTC
.,TRBJ2-3,TRBV15,few,CATSRSLVDTQYF,TGTGCCACCAGCAGGTCCTTAGTGGATACGCAGTATTTT
TRBD2,TRBJ2-7,TRBV9,.,CASSALGGSSYEQYF,TGTGCCAGCAGCGCCCTGGGAGGGTCGAGCTACGAGCAGTACTTC